The clone carrying this T cell receptor (beta chain) was counted only a few times. This specimen comes from a study of T cells in Graves' hyperthyroidism and ophthalmopathy. The investigators amplified TCR beta CDR3 regions from RNA transcripts. TCR CDR3 underwent first-round RT-PCR with the HTBI primer set. TCRdb fed the multiplex PCR reads into MiXCR, producing one record per CDR3 protein. The sample records roughly 700,000 distinct CDR3 sequences, just over 35% being singletons. No progression to ophthalmopathy during 18 months of follow-up defined stable disease. Diagnoses rested on clinical symptoms, serum thyroxine and TRAb, thyroid ultrasound and orbital computed tomography. The PBMCs were sourced from fresh peripheral blood (10 ml). The clonotype comes from a woman aged 40 to 50 with Graves' hyperthyroidism. The sequenced sample was blood.

Here the CDR3 reads CASSSFDPYEQYF. The CDR3 DNA sequence: TGTGCCAGCAGCTCGTTTGACCCCTACGAGCAGTACTTC. The chain recombines TRBV11-2 with TRBJ2-7; no clear D gene. The CDR3 totals 13 residues. Germline V lookup: CDR1 SGHAT, CDR2 FQNNGV. The V end lost 4 bases, the J end lost 2 bases, and 9 bases lay between the germline ends.